The rows below give T cell receptor beta chains drawn from one sample of a study of shared clonotypes between healthy human individuals. Method: immunoSEQ multiplex PCR; TCRdb's copy keeps in-frame clones and lacks some. The sample lists approximately 1.1 million clones, 78% occurring once. The sample consisted of memory CD4+ T cells from PBMCs. Every receptor here comes from a man aged 18 to 30 in good health. Some clones in this sample may be carry-over from other donors' samples. Each CDR3 is given with its conserved first and last residue. The D gene is left open where the match is weak. Clone size is stated in some rows and not others, as once, few, many or a class when expanded.

17,TRBD1,TRBV9,TRBJ2-5,-,TGTGCCAGCAGCGCCCGGACAGGGGGCTGGGGCCAAGAGACCCAGTACTTC,CASSARTGGWGQETQYF
16,TRBD2,TRBV9,TRBJ2-5,few,TGTGCCAGCAGCCCCTCGGGACTAGCCGTAAGTTCGACCCAGTACTTC,CASSPSGLAVSSTQYF
17,-,TRBV28,TRBJ1-5,-,TGTGCCAGCAGTTTACCTGCGGGGGGAGGAAGAAATCAGCCCCAGCATTTT,CASSLPAGGGRNQPQHF
16,-,TRBV4-1,TRBJ2-3,few,TGCGCCAGCAGCCGTCTAGGACTGGCCAGCACAGATACGCAGTATTTT,CASSRLGLASTDTQYF
12,-,TRBV28,TRBJ1-3,-,TGTGCCAGCACCGAAAGCAAGGACATTCACCATTTT,CASTESKDIHHF
15,TRBD1,TRBV28,TRBJ1-2,-,TGTGCCAGCAGCGAATGGGACAGCAGATCAGGTGGCTACACCTTC,CASSEWDSRSGGYTF
13,-,TRBV2,TRBJ1-2,many,TGTGCCAGCAGTGAAGCGCGCCGTACTGGCTACACCTTC,CASSEARRTGYTF
14,TRBD1,TRBV28,TRBJ1-4,-,TGTGCCAGCAGGACAGGGGGCCTTAATGAAAAACTGTTTTTT,CASRTGGLNEKLFF
12,-,TRBV10-3,TRBJ1-2,-,TGTGCCTCCGGGGCACAGAACTATGGCTACACCTTC,CASGAQNYGYTF
15,-,TRBV27,TRBJ2-2,-,TGTGCCAGCAGTTTTGGGGGCCTGCGCACCGGGGAGCTGTTTTTT,CASSFGGLRTGELFF
12,-,TRBV2,TRBJ2-7,-,TGTGCCAGCAGTGTGTTCGTAGGGGAGCAGTACTTC,CASSVFVGEQYF
14,-,TRBV7-9,TRBJ2-7,-,TGTGCCAGCAGCTTGGTAGCGGCTACCTACGAGCAGTACTTC,CASSLVAATYEQYF
16,TRBD2,TRBV19,TRBJ2-3,-,TGTGCCAGTAGCACTCGAGGGCCCCGGGGGGGAGATACGCAGTATTTT,CASSTRGPRGGDTQYF
15,TRBD1,TRBV5-1,TRBJ1-4,-,TGCGCCAGCAGCTGGGTAGGACAGGGAGGTGAAAAACTGTTTTTT,CASSWVGQGGEKLFF
17,TRBD1,TRBV7-9,TRBJ1-3,few,TGTGCCAGCAGTCAAAACCGGGACAGGGGATCTGGAAACACCATATATTTT,CASSQNRDRGSGNTIYF
15,-,TRBV6-1,TRBJ2-7,once,TGTGCCAGCAGTGAACGAGCAATAGGGCCCTACGAGCAGTACTTC,CASSERAIGPYEQYF
16,TRBD2,TRBV4-1,TRBJ2-3,-,TGCGCCAGCAGCCCGGTTAGCGGGCCACTCACAGATACGCAGTATTTT,CASSPVSGPLTDTQYF
12,-,TRBV7-6,TRBJ1-1,few,TGTGCCAGCAGCTCCGACTCCAGTGAAGCTTTCTTT,CASSSDSSEAFF
12,-,TRBV18,TRBJ1-1,-,TGTGCCAGCTCAGAACCTATTACGGAAGCTTTCTTT,CASSEPITEAFF
11,-,TRBV28,TRBJ1-2,-,TGTGCCAGCAGTCATTCCCGCGGCTACACCTTC,CASSHSRGYTF
15,TRBD2,TRBV10-3,TRBJ2-1,-,TGTGCCATCAGGGGGGGACTAGCGGGAGTCAATGAGCAGTTCTTC,CAIRGGLAGVNEQFF
16,TRBD2,TRBV9,TRBJ2-5,-,TGTGCCAGCACCGCCGGGAGCGGGGGGGGATCGGAGACCCAGTACTTC,CASTAGSGGGSETQYF
16,-,TRBV5-1,TRBJ2-5,-,TGCGCCAGCAGCCCCGGAATCCGGACTACACAAGAGACCCAGTACTTC,CASSPGIRTTQETQYF
16,-,TRBV7-8,TRBJ2-7,-,TGTGCCAGCAGCCGGACTGTCTCAGATATCTCCTACGAGCAGTACTTC,CASSRTVSDISYEQYF
16,TRBD1,TRBV27,TRBJ2-7,-,TGTGCCAGCAGTTTCCTTACGGGACAGAAGTCCTACGAGCAGTACTTC,CASSFLTGQKSYEQYF
15,-,TRBV6-5,TRBJ1-3,-,TGTGCCAGCAGTTACTCCCAGGGCTCTGGAAACACCATATATTTT,CASSYSQGSGNTIYF
16,-,TRBV30,TRBJ2-5,once,TGTGCCTGGAGTGTCGGGCAGGGGAAAGGTCAAGAGACCCAGTACTTC,CAWSVGQGKGQETQYF
13,TRBD2,TRBV28,TRBJ2-4,-,TGTGCCAGCACTAGCGGATACAAAAACATTCAGTACTTC,CASTSGYKNIQYF
17,-,TRBV21-1,TRBJ1-2,-,TGTGCCAGCACCAACTCTAGAGGGGTGCACCACGCCTATGGCTACACCTTC,CASTNSRGVHHAYGYTF
14,-,TRBV7-6,TRBJ1-1,few,TGTGCCAGCAGCCCCCAGACAGTGAACACTGAAGCTTTCTTT,CASSPQTVNTEAFF
19,-,TRBV5-1,TRBJ2-6,-,TGCGCCAGCAGCTTGGAGGGGTGGCCGGGCGGGACTGGGGCCAACGTCCTGACTTTC,CASSLEGWPGGTGANVLTF
14,-,TRBV27,TRBJ2-1,-,TGTGCCAGCAGTTCCCTACTAGGTTTCTATGAGCAGTTCTTC,CASSSLLGFYEQFF
16,-,TRBV6-5,TRBJ2-3,-,TGTGCCAGCAGTTACTCGAAACGGTATGCCTCCGATACGCAGTATTTT,CASSYSKRYASDTQYF
15,-,TRBV7-8,TRBJ1-3,-,TGTGCCAGCAGCTTGGTCAGCCAAGGGGGAAACACCATATATTTT,CASSLVSQGGNTIYF
14,-,TRBV11-2,TRBJ2-7,-,TGTGCCAGCAGCAAATCTCCAGGGCACTACGAGCAGTACTTC,CASSKSPGHYEQYF
15,TRBD2,TRBV5-4,TRBJ2-1,-,TGTGCCAGCAGCTTGACGGGACTAGCGGACAATGAGCAGTTCTTC,CASSLTGLADNEQFF
16,TRBD2,TRBV7-2,TRBJ2-1,-,TGTGCCAGCAGCTTAGTTAGCGGGAGGAGTGTTGATGAGCAGTTCTTC,CASSLVSGRSVDEQFF
14,-,TRBV5-4,TRBJ2-5,-,TGTGCCAGCAGCTTGCAGACGGTCCAAGAGACCCAGTACTTC,CASSLQTVQETQYF
16,-,TRBV2,TRBJ2-2,-,TGTGCCAGCAGTGCCCCCCCTAGAACGAACACCGGGGAGCTGTTTTTT,CASSAPPRTNTGELFF
14,-,TRBV5-1,TRBJ2-5,once,TGCGCCAGCAGCTTACCGGGCTCAGGGGAGACCCAGTACTTC,CASSLPGSGETQYF
13,-,TRBV6-5,TRBJ2-1,-,TGTGCCAGCAGTTTACCGGACTTTCGTGAGCAGTTCTTC,CASSLPDFREQFF
15,-,TRBV2,TRBJ2-7,-,TGTGCCAGCAGTGATTTGGGGCGTGGATCCTACGAGCAGTACTTC,CASSDLGRGSYEQYF
15,-,TRBV7-6,TRBJ2-2,-,TGTGCCAGCAGCTTGCTTGGGGCCCTAACCGGGGAGCTGTTTTTT,CASSLLGALTGELFF
15,-,TRBV28,TRBJ2-5,-,TGTGCCAGCAGTTCCGCTTGGACGGCGGAAGCGACCCAGTACTTC,CASSSAWTAEATQYF
13,TRBD1,TRBV7-2,TRBJ1-1,-,TGTGCCAGCAGGGGACAGGGCGGCACTGAAGCTTTCTTT,CASRGQGGTEAFF
14,-,TRBV7-9,TRBJ2-1,-,TGTGCCAGCAGCTCCCGACTCAATCGAGATGAGCAGTTCTTC,CASSSRLNRDEQFF
14,-,TRBV18,TRBJ2-5,-,TGTGCCAGCTCACTCGGGCAGGAGCAAGAGACCCAGTACTTC,CASSLGQEQETQYF
17,TRBD2,TRBV10-3,TRBJ2-1,-,TGTGCCACCCGCGGTGTAATTTCGGGGGGGTACGGCAATGAGCAGTTCTTC,CATRGVISGGYGNEQFF
13,-,TRBV2,TRBJ2-6,few,TGTGCCAGCACAAGGTCTGGGGCCAACGTCCTGACTTTC,CASTRSGANVLTF
16,TRBD2,TRBV5-1,TRBJ2-5,-,TGCGCCAGCAGCACGACTAGCGGGAGCTCCCAAGAGACCCAGTACTTC,CASSTTSGSSQETQYF
14,-,TRBV15,TRBJ2-5,-,TGTGCCACCAGCAATTCGGACCGGGGGGAGACCCAGTACTTC,CATSNSDRGETQYF
13,-,TRBV12-5,TRBJ2-1,-,TGTGCTAGTGGTGCCCGACTAGGCGATGAGCAGTTCTTC,CASGARLGDEQFF
17,-,TRBV4-2,TRBJ1-2,once,TGTGCCAGCAGCCAAGATAGTCCGAGAGGATCTACCTATGGCTACACCTTC,CASSQDSPRGSTYGYTF
16,-,TRBV5-1,TRBJ2-6,-,TGCGCCAGCAGCTTGGATTCAGGGGCTGGGGCCAACGTCCTGACTTTC,CASSLDSGAGANVLTF
15,TRBD1,TRBV30,TRBJ1-1,-,TGTGCCTGGAGTCTCACCGGGACAGGGAACACTGAAGCTTTCTTT,CAWSLTGTGNTEAFF
13,TRBD1,TRBV6-4,TRBJ1-2,-,TGTGCCAGCACGACAGGGGGCGACTATGGCTACACCTTC,CASTTGGDYGYTF
14,-,TRBV5-4,TRBJ1-2,-,TGTGCCAGCAGCTTGGCCTTGGAGGGAAATGGCTACACCTTC,CASSLALEGNGYTF
15,-,TRBV9,TRBJ2-5,-,TGTGCCAGCAGCGTAGATCAGACAGTACAAGAGACCCAGTACTTC,CASSVDQTVQETQYF
14,TRBD2,TRBV18,TRBJ2-7,once,TGTGCCAGCTCACCACGGGGGGGATCCTACGAGCAGTACTTC,CASSPRGGSYEQYF
12,-,TRBV10-3,TRBJ1-1,-,TGTGCCATCAGGGCGAGGAACGCTGAAGCTTTCTTT,CAIRARNAEAFF